The 8 T cell receptor beta chains presented below share a single source sample, sequenced in a study of OX40 agonist ivuxolimab in advanced cancers. Using immunoSEQ multiplex PCR, the repertoire was profiled, and TCRdb retains in-frame clones only, with some absent. The data contain under 85,000 clones, 90% to 95% of them seen just once; the ten biggest clones take up more than 0.6%. This specimen was CD4+ or CD8+ T cells sorted from blood, taken in a trial of the OX40 agonist ivuxolimab. The receptor set was obtained from an adult with an advanced solid tumor such as melanoma, head and neck, liver or kidney cancer.

V gene TRBV10-1 combines with J gene TRBJ1-3; D gene ambiguous. CDR3 size: 13 residues. Trimming pared 6 bases from V and 2 bases from J, leaving 8 bases between. Germline CDR1 reads WNHNN; CDR2 reads SYGVQD (reference sequence). The CDR3 DNA sequence: TGCGCCAGCAGCCCATCCGCTGGAAACACCATATATTTT. Residues: CASSPSAGNTIYF.

This clone was seen a single time. The chain has TRBV21-1 and TRBJ2-1; the table's D call, TRBD1, was not checked against the DNA. TRBV21-1 is labeled a pseudogene. The CDR3 is 14 amino acids. For the CDR3, the DNA is TGTGCCAGCAGCGGGGAAGGGACAGGGGATGAGCAGTTCTTC. It encodes CASSGEGTGDEQFF.

This clone was counted only a few times. The chain recombines TRBV7-2 with TRBJ1-2; 7 nucleotides match TRBD1. V gave up 6 bases and J gave up 4 bases; unmatched junction bases: 5. This CDR3 contains 13 residues. CDR1 and CDR2 from the germline V gene are SGHTA and FQGNSA. The CDR3: CASRLTGSYGYTF. The CDR3 region has the DNA TGTGCCAGCAGATTGACAGGGAGCTATGGCTACACCTTC.

The rearrangement joins TRBV5-1 to TRBJ2-3, with 9 nucleotides matching TRBD2. The length of the CDR3 is 15 residues. Germline CDR1 and CDR2: SGHRS and YFSETQ. J gave up 4 bases and V 4 bases, and 7 bases lay outside the gene matches. The CDR3 sequence is CASSPNSGGPDTQYF. The DNA for the CDR3 is TGCGCCAGCAGCCCAAATAGCGGGGGACCAGATACGCAGTATTTT. The variable domain in full, completed from reference TRBV5-1 and TRBJ2-3, reads KAGVTQTPRYLIKTRGQQVTLSCSPISGHRSVSWYQQTPGQGLQFLFEYFSETQRNKGNFPGRFSGRQFSNSRSEMNVSTLELGDSALYLCASSPNSGGPDTQYFGPGTRLTVL.

The V and J genes are TRBV21-1 and TRBJ2-7; the table's D call of TRBD2 was not tested on the DNA. TRBV21-1 is recorded as a pseudogene. The CDR3 extends over 15 amino acids. As DNA, the CDR3 is TGTGCCAGCAGCCAAGTAATGAGCGGATCCTACGAGCAGTACTTC. Translation: CASSQVMSGSYEQYF.

V usage is TRBV19 and J usage is TRBJ1-5, with 11 positions matching TRBD1. CDR1 LNHDA and CDR2 SQIVND come from the germline V gene (reference sequence). V shed 5 bases and J 7 bases; nucleotides not matched to a gene: 10. This CDR3 has 16 residues. The CDR3 DNA reads TGTGCCAGTAGTGCCCTGGGACAGGGGGTCAAGCAGCCCCAGCATTTT. Encoded protein: CASSALGQGVKQPQHF. Looking up the rest from reference TRBV19 and TRBJ1-5 gives the full variable domain: DGGITQSPKYLFRKEGQNVTLSCEQNLNHDAMYWYRQDPGQGLRLIYYSQIVNDFQKGDIAEGYSVSREKKESFPLTVTSAQKNPTAFYLCASSALGQGVKQPQHFGDGTRLSIL.

This clone showed up just a few times. The chain recombines TRBV27 with TRBJ2-7; D is unresolved. CDR3 size: 12 residues. V was cut by 5 bases and J by 7 bases, with 12 bases left in between. CDR1 and CDR2 from the germline V gene are MNHEY and SMNVEV (reference sequence). The CDR3 protein is CASSQRLGEQYF. The CDR3 nucleotides read TGTGCCAGCAGTCAAAGACTTGGGGAGCAGTACTTC.

The chain joins TRBV7-2 to TRBJ2-5; maybe TRBD2 (5 bases). The CDR3 totals 17 residues. From germline, CDR1 is SGHTA and CDR2 FQGNSA. The germline V and J ends were trimmed by 4 bases and 0 bases, with 18 bases remaining between them. The CDR3 nucleotides are TGTGCCAGCAGCTCAAGTCTTAAGCGGAGACACCAAGAGACCCAGTACTTC. It encodes CASSSSLKRRHQETQYF. The complete variable domain, with remaining parts taken from reference TRBV7-2 and TRBJ2-5, reads GAGVSQSPSNKVTEKGKDVELRCDPISGHTALYWYRQSLGQGLEFLIYFQGNSAPDKSGLPSDRFSAERTGGSVSTLTIQRTQQEDSAVYLCASSSSLKRRHQETQYFGPGTRLLVL.